This note documents a single T cell receptor beta chain sequence. No antigen is known for it. These data are taken from a study of T cells in Graves' hyperthyroidism and ophthalmopathy. Study-level results: Using 13 V-J features, a model discriminated ophthalmopathy from stable hyperthyroidism.

This CDR3 has 14 residues. CDR1 is MNHNS, CDR2 SASEGT, per germline. Trimming took 6 bases from V and 7 from J, leaving 18 bases between them. Exclusion of a patient resulted from uncontrolled infection, other autoimmune disease, pregnancy or lactation. Regions amplified from RNA transcripts were the TCR beta CDR3 regions. The HTBI set primed first-round TCR CDR3 RT-PCR. A single record per CDR3 protein comes from TCRdb applying MiXCR to the multiplex PCR reads. The data show under 350,000 distinct CDR3 sequences, about 17% seen once. The chain uses TRBV6-1 and TRBJ2-5; D possibly corresponds to TRBD1 (6 bases). The sequence derives from a woman aged 55-75 years with Graves' ophthalmopathy. The specimen sequenced was blood. For the CDR3, the DNA is TGTGCCAGCAGCCAGCCCCCCAAGGGGGTGACCCAGTACTTC. Translated, it gives CASSQPPKGVTQYF.